Presented here are 32 T cell receptor beta chains from one specimen sequenced in a study of cytomegalovirus exposure and HLA in healthy donors. PCR used 60 Vbeta primers and 13 Jbeta primers. Libraries were prepared by immunoSEQ multiplex PCR; TCRdb keeps only in-frame clonotypes and omits some of them. The table records 150,000 or so clones, 80% of them present only once. Sequencing was performed on PBMCs. These TCRs come from a woman aged 50 to 60 in good health and CMV-seropositive.

CDR3: CASSLSSGSTDTQYF. CDR3 DNA: TGTGCCAGCAGCTTGTCTAGCGGGAGCACAGATACGCAGTATTTT. V gene TRBV5-4 combines with J gene TRBJ2-3, with TRBD2 matching 8 bases. Per the germline V gene, CDR1 is SGHNT and CDR2 is YYREEE (reference sequence). The V gene end was trimmed by 1 base and the J gene end by 0 bases; junction bases not matched to a gene: 1. This CDR3 region has 15 residues. Using reference TRBV5-4 and TRBJ2-3 for the parts outside the CDR3, the full variable domain is ETGVTQSPTHLIKTRGQQVTLRCSSQSGHNTVSWYQQALGQGPQFIFQYYREEENGRGNFPPRFSGLQFPNYSSELNVNALELDDSALYLCASSLSSGSTDTQYFGPGTRLTVL.

This clone turned up a few times. The rearrangement links TRBV7-6 to TRBJ2-1; 13 bases align to TRBD2. Germline-derived CDR1 and CDR2 are SGHVS and FNYEAQ. This CDR3 is 15 amino acids long. V was pared by 5 bases and J by 7 bases, with 5 bases of the junction left unmatched. The CDR3 sequence is CASSILAGGPNEQFF. CDR3 nucleotides: TGTGCCAGCAGCATACTAGCGGGGGGGCCGAATGAGCAGTTCTTC.

This chain uses TRBV19 with TRBJ2-1; 7 nucleotides agree with TRBD1. The CDR3 spans 14 residues. V was clipped by 6 bases and J by 7 bases; unmatched bases: 9. CDR1 LNHDA and CDR2 SQIVND come from the germline V gene (reference sequence). The CDR3 DNA sequence: TGTGCCAGTAGGACCCGGGACAGTAGGAATGAGCAGTTCTTC. Protein sequence: CASRTRDSRNEQFF.

CDR3 sequence: CASSIRRGGSNQPQHF. CDR3 nucleotides: TGTGCCAGTAGTATAAGGCGAGGCGGCTCCAATCAGCCCCAGCATTTT. The chain couples TRBV19 to TRBJ1-5; D uncertain. With 2 bases removed from V and 3 bases from J, the gap between germline ends came to 14 bases. The CDR3 totals 16 residues. Germline loops: CDR1 LNHDA, CDR2 SQIVND (reference sequence).

The rearrangement uses TRBV19 and TRBJ1-5; D possibly corresponds to TRBD1 (5 bases). CDR1 is LNHDA and CDR2 is SQIVND in the germline V gene (reference sequence). This CDR3 region has 14 residues. V lost 3 bases to trimming and J lost 5 bases, with 11 bases between them. The CDR3 bases are TGTGCCAGTAGTATCGGGGGAAGGGATCAGCCCCAGCATTTT. Amino acid sequence: CASSIGGRDQPQHF.

J is TRBJ2-3 and V is TRBV29-1, with no clear D. This CDR3 has 12 amino acids. The germline gives CDR1 SQVTM, CDR2 ANQGSEA. Trimming cost V 5 bases and J 4 bases, with 10 bases left between them. The CDR3 region is CSVPGPADTQYF. As DNA, the CDR3 is TGCAGCGTTCCTGGCCCAGCAGATACGCAGTATTTT.

The V and J genes are TRBV29-1 and TRBJ2-7, with 7 bases lining up with TRBD1. This CDR3 has 13 amino acids. From germline, CDR1 is SQVTM and CDR2 ANQGSEA. Trimming took 3 bases from V and 2 from J; bases not matched to a gene: 4. This chain's CDR3 is CSVEQGQAYEQYF. The DNA of the CDR3 is TGCAGCGTTGAGCAAGGACAGGCCTACGAGCAGTACTTC.

The V call is TRBV10-3, the J call TRBJ2-7; D call uncertain. This CDR3 has 12 residues. V lost 4 bases and J 2 bases, leaving 6 bases between the germline ends. From germline, CDR1 is ENHRY and CDR2 SYGVKD. As DNA, the CDR3 is TGTGCCATCAGTGCGGTCACCTACGAGCAGTACTTC. The encoded protein is CAISAVTYEQYF.

This clone was found a few times. This chain uses TRBV9 with TRBJ1-3; D might be TRBD1 (5 bases). The CDR3 runs to 15 residues. Trimming left V 0 bases short and J 2 bases short, with 9 bases between. Germline V CDR1 and CDR2: SGDLS, YYNGEE. CDR3 in amino acids: CASSVGPGAGNTIYF. Here the CDR3 DNA reads TGTGCCAGCAGCGTAGGTCCGGGGGCTGGAAACACCATATATTTT.

This chain links TRBV4-3 with TRBJ2-4; a weak D match, TRBD2 (5 bases). In germline, CDR1 is LGHNA, CDR2 YSLEER. The CDR3 is made up of 18 amino acids. The V end was cut by 0 bases, the J end by 0 bases, with 15 bases between. CDR3 residues: CASSQDFVRTLAKNIQYF. CDR3 nucleotides: TGCGCCAGCAGCCAAGATTTCGTACGGACTCTAGCCAAAAACATTCAGTACTTC.

This chain joins TRBV11-2 and TRBJ2-5; D gene ambiguous. This CDR3 contains 12 residues. V was clipped by 3 bases and J by 2 bases, with 4 bases between them. Germline V gene sequence: CDR1 SGHAT, CDR2 FQNNGV. CDR3 sequence: CASSFAQETQYF. As DNA, the CDR3 is TGTGCCAGCAGCTTTGCGCAAGAGACCCAGTACTTC.

For the CDR3, the DNA is TGTGCCAGCAGCTTGCCAGGGGGCGTCTATGGCTACACCTTC. As protein: CASSLPGGVYGYTF. J is TRBJ1-2 and V is TRBV5-4; 8 bases match TRBD1. The germline gives CDR1 SGHNT, CDR2 YYREEE (reference sequence). There are 14 residues in the CDR3. V trimming: 1 base; J trimming: 4 bases; junction bases outside the gene matches: 3. Looking up the rest from reference TRBV5-4 and TRBJ1-2 gives the full variable domain: ETGVTQSPTHLIKTRGQQVTLRCSSQSGHNTVSWYQQALGQGPQFIFQYYREEENGRGNFPPRFSGLQFPNYSSELNVNALELDDSALYLCASSLPGGVYGYTFGSGTRLTVV.

The J gene is TRBJ1-1, the V gene TRBV19, with D uncertain. Germline loops: CDR1 LNHDA, CDR2 SQIVND (reference sequence). This CDR3 is 12 amino acids long. The ends were cut back, 4 bases at V and 7 bases at J, with 10 bases in the middle. CDR3 region: CASSTSRREAFF. For the CDR3, the DNA is TGTGCCAGTAGTACTTCCAGGCGTGAAGCTTTCTTT.

This chain uses TRBV7-2 with TRBJ2-3; 7 nucleotides match TRBD2. CDR1 and CDR2 (germline): SGHTA, FQGNSA. J lost 0 bases, V lost 0 bases, and 3 bases had no gene match. This CDR3 has 16 amino acids. CDR3 coding DNA: TGTGCCAGCAGCTTAGCGGGGGGGACTAGCACAGATACGCAGTATTTT. Its translation is CASSLAGGTSTDTQYF. The variable domain in full, completed from reference TRBV7-2 and TRBJ2-3, reads GAGVSQSPSNKVTEKGKDVELRCDPISGHTALYWYRQSLGQGLEFLIYFQGNSAPDKSGLPSDRFSAERTGGSVSTLTIQRTQQEDSAVYLCASSLAGGTSTDTQYFGPGTRLTVL.

The chain recombines TRBV10-3 with TRBJ1-2; 9 bases fit TRBD1. V shed 9 bases and J 8 bases; nucleotides not matched to a gene: 19. The CDR3 is made up of 16 amino acids. Germline V lookup: CDR1 ENHRY, CDR2 SYGVKD. As DNA, the CDR3 is TGTGCCATAGACAAACAGGGGGCGACGACTGTGGGAGGCTACACCTTC. Its protein is CAIDKQGATTVGGYTF.

CDR3 amino acids: CASSLASGLKETQYF. The CDR3 coding sequence is TGTGCCAGCAGCTTAGCTAGCGGGCTAAAAGAGACCCAGTACTTC. The chain has TRBV7-9 and TRBJ2-5; TRBD2 agrees at 7 bases. Trimming removed 0 bases from V and 3 bases from J; junction bases left unmatched: 4. CDR1 and CDR2 from the germline V gene are SEHNR and FQNEAQ (reference sequence). This CDR3 comprises 15 residues.

DNA of the CDR3: TGTGCCAGCAGCCCTGCGGGACTTCGGGGGGAGACCCAGTACTTC. The encoded protein is CASSPAGLRGETQYF. V usage is TRBV13 and J usage is TRBJ2-5, with D perhaps TRBD2 (6 bases). This CDR3 spans 15 amino acids. Trimming cost V 5 bases and J 5 bases, with 18 bases left between them. Germline-derived CDR1 and CDR2 are PRHDT and FYEKMQ (reference sequence).

The genes are TRBV5-1 and TRBJ2-3; D is possibly TRBD2 (6 bases). Trimming removed 5 bases at V and 2 bases at J, with 15 bases between. This CDR3 is 15 amino acids long. CDR1 and CDR2 (germline): SGHRS, YFSETQ. This CDR3 is CASRELGGTTDTQYF. In DNA form, the CDR3 reads TGCGCCAGCAGGGAGTTGGGAGGAACCACAGATACGCAGTATTTT.

Details on this clone: The germline gene is not matched at one end of the junction; a read error may be the cause. This chain uses TRBV28 with TRBJ2-2; D possibly corresponds to TRBD2 (5 bases). Per the germline V gene, CDR1 is MDHEN and CDR2 is SYDVKM. The CDR3 length is 15 residues. This chain's CDR3 is CASSPMDLNTGELVF. The CDR3 nucleotides read TGTGCCAGCAGCCCAATGGATCTGAACACCGGGGAGCTGGTTTTT.

The CDR3 DNA reads as TGTGCCAGCAGTTACTCGACCCTAGCCCAAGAGACCCAGTACTTC. It yields the protein CASSYSTLAQETQYF. The chain links TRBV6-6 to TRBJ2-5; TRBD2 might be the D (5 bases). The CDR3 has 15 amino acids. Per the germline V gene, CDR1 is MNHNY and CDR2 is SVGAGI (reference sequence). V lost 0 bases and J 1 base, leaving 9 bases between the germline ends.

The chain links TRBV19 to TRBJ2-7; 7 bases are a match to TRBD1. Losses at the gene ends were 5 bases for V and 7 bases for J; bases not matched to a gene: 23. Germline lookup yields CDR1 LNHDA and CDR2 SQIVND (reference sequence). The CDR3 has 18 amino acids. The CDR3 region has the DNA TGTGCCAGTAGTCCTATTGGGAACAGGGGCCACCAACGAAGGGAGCAGTACTTC. It translates to CASSPIGNRGHQRREQYF.

This clone is a singleton in its sample. The chain employs TRBV6-6 and TRBJ2-7; no reliable D call. The CDR3 spans 12 residues. CDR1 and CDR2 from the germline V gene are MNHNY and SVGAGI (reference sequence). V was clipped by 0 bases and J by 4 bases, with 4 bases between them. The CDR3 DNA is TGTGCCAGCAGTTACTCGGAGTACGAGCAGTACTTC. The encoded protein is CASSYSEYEQYF.

The rearrangement joins TRBV5-4 to TRBJ2-2; D unresolved. The CDR3 contains 17 residues. Trimming took off 1 base at V and 3 bases at J, with 16 bases between the two ends. Looked up from germline, CDR1 is SGHNT and CDR2 is YYREEE (reference sequence). The CDR3 coding sequence is TGTGCCAGCAGCTTGATAGCATCCTTTTCGTACACCGGGGAGCTGTTTTTT. It translates to CASSLIASFSYTGELFF.

This sequence joins TRBV19 and TRBJ1-1; 9 bases are a match to TRBD1. The CDR3 extends over 16 amino acids. V lost 1 base and J lost 5; bases outside the gene matches: 8. The germline gives CDR1 LNHDA, CDR2 SQIVND (reference sequence). This CDR3 is CASSIGGTGRGTEAFF. CDR3 nucleotide sequence: TGTGCCAGTAGTATAGGCGGGACAGGGCGTGGGACTGAAGCTTTCTTT.

The J gene is TRBJ1-1, the V gene TRBV15; no clear D. The V gene's germline CDR1 is LNHNV and CDR2 YYDKDF (reference sequence). V lost 0 bases to trimming and J lost 9 bases, with 11 bases between them. The CDR3 is made up of 13 amino acids. The CDR3 protein is CATSRDQAGKAFF. The CDR3 DNA follows: TGTGCCACCAGCAGAGATCAGGCAGGAAAAGCTTTCTTT.

This sequence joins TRBV28 and TRBJ2-7, with D maybe TRBD1 (5 bases). CDR1 MDHEN and CDR2 SYDVKM come from the germline V gene. The CDR3 contains 13 residues. Trimming took 5 bases from V and 3 from J, leaving 11 bases between them. In nucleotides, the CDR3 is TGTGCCAGCAGTCCCTCAAGGGGCTACGAGCAGTACTTC. Protein: CASSPSRGYEQYF.

The V and J genes are TRBV5-1 and TRBJ1-6; D is uncertain. Trimming stripped 0 bases from V and 6 bases from J, with 13 bases between. CDR3 size: 16 residues. Germline V gene sequence: CDR1 SGHRS, CDR2 YFSETQ. CDR3 DNA: TGCGCCAGCAGCTTGGTTGGCGGACTTGGTAATTCACCCCTCCACTTT. Protein sequence: CASSLVGGLGNSPLHF.

The chain recombines TRBV7-2 with TRBJ1-1, with D unclear. The CDR3 has 14 residues. Trimming cost V 8 bases and J 0 bases, with 13 bases left between them. The germline gives CDR1 SGHTA, CDR2 FQGNSA. The CDR3 DNA reads as TGTGCCAGCTGGGCAGCCGATATGAACACTGAAGCTTTCTTT. Residues: CASWAADMNTEAFF.

This clone appeared a few times. V is TRBV28 and J is TRBJ2-3; 7 bases align to TRBD2. This CDR3 comprises 15 residues. V trimming: 6 bases; J trimming: 2 bases; junction bases outside the gene matches: 8. Germline CDR1 MDHEN, CDR2 SYDVKM. CDR3 nucleotide sequence: TGTGCCAGCAGCCCCCCTAGCGGACTCACAGATACGCAGTATTTT. This translates into CASSPPSGLTDTQYF.

The chain recombines TRBV6-5 with TRBJ2-1; 7 bases line up with TRBD1. The germline V gene has CDR1 MNHEY and CDR2 SVGAGI. CDR3 length: 13 amino acids. CDR3 DNA: TGTGGACCGGGACAGCACCTAGTCCATGAGCAGTTCTTC. Translating it yields CGPGQHLVHEQFF.

Only a few counts were recorded for this clone. The chain joins TRBV28 to TRBJ2-7, with a tentative D call TRBD1 (6 bases). The CDR3 has 15 amino acids. V lost 6 bases and J lost 5, with 20 bases in between. The V gene's germline CDR1 is MDHEN and CDR2 SYDVKM. The CDR3 bases are TGTGCCAGCAGCCTTTCCGGGACACCTAACGACGAGCAGTACTTC. Protein: CASSLSGTPNDEQYF.

For the CDR3, the DNA is TGTGCCAGCAGTGGGACCAGGGGGCGCAGGAACTATGGCTACACCTTC. It specifies CASSGTRGRRNYGYTF. This sequence joins TRBV6-1 and TRBJ1-2; 8 bases are a match to TRBD1. With 4 bases clipped from V and 2 bases from J, the junction kept 9 bases outside the gene matches. The CDR3 runs to 16 residues. CDR1 MNHNS and CDR2 SASEGT come from the germline V gene.